The next 7 T cell receptor beta chains were all read from a single sample in a study of T-cell reconstitution after alpha-beta-depleted transplantation in children (dated by TCRdb to the mid-2010s). Library generation was performed with PCR. Sequenced on an Illumina HiSeq 2500. To normalize quantification of the TCRbeta repertoire, the TCR libraries were built with molecular barcoding that relied on unique molecular identifiers. TCRdb ran its own pipeline on the public reads, namely fastp trimming at Q25 and MiXCR clone calling, and kept in-frame beta chains. Under each unique CDR3 protein, matching rows form one entry showing the most common genes and DNA. Within this sample are some 600,000 distinct CDR3 sequences, with roughly 13% of them counted one time only. 2% to 2.5% of the sample rests with the top ten. Per the publication, the treatment or condition label means: allogeneic hematopoietic cell transplantation with graft depleted of TCRalphabeta T cells and CD19 B cells.

The material was PBMCs, mostly from graft donor cells, obtained 360 days after TCRalphabeta/CD19-depleted stem cell transplant. These receptors all come from a male patient under 18 who had a stem cell transplant for acute myeloid leukemia, so the T cells may come from the graft donor.

The chain employs TRBV27 and TRBJ2-7, with TRBD1 matching 9 bases. J was trimmed by 3 bases and V by 8 bases; bases with no gene match: 8. The CDR3 totals 14 residues. CDR1 is MNHEY and CDR2 is SMNVEV in the germline V gene (reference sequence). The CDR3 nucleotides read TGTGCCAGCGGGACAGGGATTGTCGTCTACGAGCAGTACTTC. Translation: CASGTGIVVYEQYF.

The chain combines TRBV28 with TRBJ1-3; D is ambiguous. Trimming cost V 4 bases and J 2 bases, with 15 bases left between them. The CDR3 consists of 16 residues. Germline CDR1 reads MDHEN; CDR2 reads SYDVKM. The CDR3: CASSSTDNPAGNTIYF. In nucleotides, the CDR3 is TGTGCCAGCAGTTCCACAGATAACCCTGCTGGAAACACCATATATTTT. Variable domain in full (rest from reference TRBV28 and TRBJ1-3): DVKVTQSSRYLVKRTGEKVFLECVQDMDHENMFWYRQDPGLGLRLIYFSYDVKMKEKGDIPEGYSVSREKKERFSLILESASTNQTSMYLCASSSTDNPAGNTIYFGEGSWLTVV.

This clonotype was recorded a few times. The rearrangement uses TRBV18 and TRBJ1-1, with D maybe TRBD1 (6 bases). The ends were cut back, 1 base at V and 0 bases at J, with 12 bases in the middle. This CDR3 is built from 16 residues. From germline, CDR1 is KGHSH and CDR2 LQKENI. The CDR3, as DNA: TGTGCCAGCTCACCACGGCAGGGGATAATGAACACTGAAGCTTTCTTT. Amino acid sequence: CASSPRQGIMNTEAFF.

This clonotype showed up many times. The chain combines TRBV7-2 with TRBJ2-7, with a possible D match to TRBD1 (6 bases). Germline V lookup: CDR1 SGHTA, CDR2 FQGNSA. V was pared by 0 bases and J by 4 bases, with 13 bases between. The CDR3 spans 15 residues. The CDR3 region is CASSLALGQSYEQYF. The CDR3 bases are TGTGCCAGCAGCTTAGCTCTAGGACAGAGTTACGAGCAGTACTTC.

The chain recombines TRBV3-1 with TRBJ1-5, with TRBD1 as a possible D gene (6 bases). V lost 4 bases to trimming and J lost 6 bases, with 16 bases between them. CDR1 is LGHDT and CDR2 is YNNKEL in the germline V gene (reference sequence). This CDR3 has 15 amino acids. This CDR3 reads CASSPSGHPSQPQHF. The CDR3 DNA reads as TGTGCCAGCAGCCCATCGGGACACCCCAGTCAGCCCCAGCATTTT.

V is TRBV6-1 and J is TRBJ2-1; 7 bases are a match to TRBD1. V shed 6 bases, J shed 10 bases, and the junction held 18 bases outside the gene matches. Per germline, CDR1 MNHNS and CDR2 SASEGT. CDR3 length equals 16 residues. The CDR3 sequence is CASSFDRDFISVEQFF. As DNA, the CDR3 is TGTGCCAGCAGCTTTGACAGGGATTTTATTTCCGTCGAGCAGTTCTTC.

Many counts were recorded for this clonotype. The genes are TRBV7-8 and TRBJ2-4; 7 bases are a match to TRBD1. CDR3 length: 15 amino acids. Germline assignment: CDR1 SGHVS and CDR2 FQNEAQ. The V segment lost 1 base and the J segment 4 bases; nucleotides outside the gene matches: 4. CDR3 region: CASSLVPGQKNIQYF. DNA for the CDR3: TGTGCCAGCAGCTTAGTCCCGGGACAGAAAAACATTCAGTACTTC.